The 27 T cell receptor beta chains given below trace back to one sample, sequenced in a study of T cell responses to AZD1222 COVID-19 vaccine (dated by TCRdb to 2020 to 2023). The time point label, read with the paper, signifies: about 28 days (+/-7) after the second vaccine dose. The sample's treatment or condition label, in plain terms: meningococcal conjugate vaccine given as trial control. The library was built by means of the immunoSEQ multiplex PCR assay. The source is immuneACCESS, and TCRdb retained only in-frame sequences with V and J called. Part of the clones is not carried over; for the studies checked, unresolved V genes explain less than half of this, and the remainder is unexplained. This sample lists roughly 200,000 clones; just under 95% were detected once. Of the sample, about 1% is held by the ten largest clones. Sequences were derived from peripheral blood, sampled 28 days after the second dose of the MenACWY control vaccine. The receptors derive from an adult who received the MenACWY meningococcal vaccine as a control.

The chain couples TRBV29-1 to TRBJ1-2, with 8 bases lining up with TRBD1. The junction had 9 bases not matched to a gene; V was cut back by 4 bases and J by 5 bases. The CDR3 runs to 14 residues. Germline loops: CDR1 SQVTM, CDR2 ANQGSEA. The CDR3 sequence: CSVGPTGDWYGYTF. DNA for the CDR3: TGCAGCGTTGGCCCGACAGGGGATTGGTATGGCTACACCTTC.

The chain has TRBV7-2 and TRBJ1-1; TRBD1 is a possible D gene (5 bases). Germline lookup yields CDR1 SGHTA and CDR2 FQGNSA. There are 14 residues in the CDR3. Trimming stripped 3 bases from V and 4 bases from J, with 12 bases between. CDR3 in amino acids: CASSFGGVGTEAFF. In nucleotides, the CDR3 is TGTGCCAGCAGCTTCGGAGGGGTGGGCACTGAAGCTTTCTTT.

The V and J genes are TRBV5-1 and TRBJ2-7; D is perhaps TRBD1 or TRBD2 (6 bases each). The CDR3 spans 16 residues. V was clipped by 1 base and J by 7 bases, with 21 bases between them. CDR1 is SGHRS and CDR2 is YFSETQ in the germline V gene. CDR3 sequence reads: CASSLSPGAGRREQYF. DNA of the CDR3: TGCGCCAGCAGCTTGTCCCCGGGGGCAGGGCGGCGGGAGCAGTACTTC. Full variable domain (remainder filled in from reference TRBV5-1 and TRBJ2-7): KAGVTQTPRYLIKTRGQQVTLSCSPISGHRSVSWYQQTPGQGLQFLFEYFSETQRNKGNFPGRFSGRQFSNSRSEMNVSTLELGDSALYLCASSLSPGAGRREQYFGPGTRLTVT.

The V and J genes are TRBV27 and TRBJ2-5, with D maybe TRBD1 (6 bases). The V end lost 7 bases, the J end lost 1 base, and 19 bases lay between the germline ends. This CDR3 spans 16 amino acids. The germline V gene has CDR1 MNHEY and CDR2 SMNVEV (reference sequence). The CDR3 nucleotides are TGTGCCAGCACCCCAAGGGGGTTGGGGACCCAAGAGACCCAGTACTTC. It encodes CASTPRGLGTQETQYF.

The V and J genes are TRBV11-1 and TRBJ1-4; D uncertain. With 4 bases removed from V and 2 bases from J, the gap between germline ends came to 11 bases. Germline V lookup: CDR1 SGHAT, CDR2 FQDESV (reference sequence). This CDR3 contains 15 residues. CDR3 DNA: TGTGCCAGCAGCTCCGGGTCAGCGACTAATGAAAAACTGTTTTTT. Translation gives CASSSGSATNEKLFF.

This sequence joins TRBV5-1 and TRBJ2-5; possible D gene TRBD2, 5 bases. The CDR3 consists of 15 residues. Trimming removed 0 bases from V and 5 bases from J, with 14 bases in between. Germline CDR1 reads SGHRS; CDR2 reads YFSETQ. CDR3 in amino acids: CASSLGPGKRETQYF. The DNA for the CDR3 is TGCGCCAGCAGCTTGGGGCCGGGGAAGAGGGAGACCCAGTACTTC.

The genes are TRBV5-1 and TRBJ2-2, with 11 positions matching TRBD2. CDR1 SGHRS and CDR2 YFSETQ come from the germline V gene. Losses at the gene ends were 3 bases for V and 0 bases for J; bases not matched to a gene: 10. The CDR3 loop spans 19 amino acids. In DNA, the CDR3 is TGCGCCAGCAGCTCGCTACCCATGACTAGCGGGACGAACACCGGGGAGCTGTTTTTT. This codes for CASSSLPMTSGTNTGELFF.

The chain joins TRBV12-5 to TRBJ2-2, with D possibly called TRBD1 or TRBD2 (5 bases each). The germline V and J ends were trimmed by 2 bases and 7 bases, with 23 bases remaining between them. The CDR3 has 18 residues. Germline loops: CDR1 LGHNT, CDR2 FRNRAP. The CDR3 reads CASGLPYIRGAGLGELFF. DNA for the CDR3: TGTGCTAGTGGTTTGCCATACATCAGAGGGGCTGGGCTCGGGGAGCTGTTTTTT.

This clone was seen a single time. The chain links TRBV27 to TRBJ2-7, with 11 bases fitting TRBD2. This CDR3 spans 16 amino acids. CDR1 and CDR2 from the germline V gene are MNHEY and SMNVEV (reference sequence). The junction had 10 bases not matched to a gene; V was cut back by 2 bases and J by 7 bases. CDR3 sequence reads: CASSLEGSGGVSEQYF. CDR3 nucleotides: TGTGCCAGCAGTTTAGAGGGTAGCGGGGGGGTAAGTGAGCAGTACTTC.

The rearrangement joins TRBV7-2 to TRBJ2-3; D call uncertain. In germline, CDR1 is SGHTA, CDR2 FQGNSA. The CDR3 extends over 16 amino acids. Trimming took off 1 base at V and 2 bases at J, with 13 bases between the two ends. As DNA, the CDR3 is TGTGCCAGCAGCTTAGTTCCGACGGAGAACACAGATACGCAGTATTTT. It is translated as CASSLVPTENTDTQYF.

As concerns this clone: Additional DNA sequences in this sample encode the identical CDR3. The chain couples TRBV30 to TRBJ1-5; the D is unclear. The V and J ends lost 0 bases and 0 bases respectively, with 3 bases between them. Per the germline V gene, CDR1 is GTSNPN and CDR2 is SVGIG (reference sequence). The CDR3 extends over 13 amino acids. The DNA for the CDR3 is TGTGCCTGGAGTGTAAATAGCAATCAGCCCCAGCATTTT. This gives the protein CAWSVNSNQPQHF.

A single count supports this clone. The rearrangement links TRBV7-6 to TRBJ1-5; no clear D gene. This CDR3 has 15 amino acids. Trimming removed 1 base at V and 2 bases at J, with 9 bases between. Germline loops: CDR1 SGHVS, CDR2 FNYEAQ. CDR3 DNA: TGTGCCAGCAGCTTAGGTCCGGCAGGCAATCAGCCCCAGCATTTT. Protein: CASSLGPAGNQPQHF.

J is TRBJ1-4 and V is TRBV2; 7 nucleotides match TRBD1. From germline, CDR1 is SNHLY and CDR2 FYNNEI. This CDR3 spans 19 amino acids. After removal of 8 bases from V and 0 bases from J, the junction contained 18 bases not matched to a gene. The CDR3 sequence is CASGYRGQVVTSTNEKLFF. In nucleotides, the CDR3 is TGTGCCAGCGGCTACCGCGGACAGGTCGTAACCTCAACTAATGAAAAACTGTTTTTT.

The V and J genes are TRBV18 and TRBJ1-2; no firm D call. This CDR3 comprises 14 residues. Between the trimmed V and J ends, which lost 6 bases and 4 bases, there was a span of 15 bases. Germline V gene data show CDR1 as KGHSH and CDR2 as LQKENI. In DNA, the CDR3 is TGTGCCAGCTCTCCTTCTGGGGAGGGCTATGGCTACACCTTC. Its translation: CASSPSGEGYGYTF.

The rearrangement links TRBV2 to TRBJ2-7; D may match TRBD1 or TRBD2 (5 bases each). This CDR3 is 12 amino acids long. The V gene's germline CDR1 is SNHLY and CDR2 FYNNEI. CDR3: CAARDAAWEQYF. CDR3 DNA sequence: TGTGCGGCCCGGGACGCCGCCTGGGAGCAGTACTTC.

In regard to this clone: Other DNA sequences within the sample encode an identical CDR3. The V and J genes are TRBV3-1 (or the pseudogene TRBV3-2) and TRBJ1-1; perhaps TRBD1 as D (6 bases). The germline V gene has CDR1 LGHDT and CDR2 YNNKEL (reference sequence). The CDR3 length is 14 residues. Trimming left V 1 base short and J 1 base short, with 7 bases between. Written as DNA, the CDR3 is TGTGCCAGCAGCCAAGGCAGGGGGAACACTGAAGCTTTCTTT. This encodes CASSQGRGNTEAFF.

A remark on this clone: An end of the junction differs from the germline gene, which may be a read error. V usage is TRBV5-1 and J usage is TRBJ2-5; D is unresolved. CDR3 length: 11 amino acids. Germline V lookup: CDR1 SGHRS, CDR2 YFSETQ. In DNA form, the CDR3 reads TGCGCCAGCAGCTTACAAGAGATCCAGTACTTC. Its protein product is CASSLQEIQYF.

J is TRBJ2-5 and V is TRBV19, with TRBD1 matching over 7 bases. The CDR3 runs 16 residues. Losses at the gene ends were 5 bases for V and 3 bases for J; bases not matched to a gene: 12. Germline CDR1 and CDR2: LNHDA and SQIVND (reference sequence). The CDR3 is CASSRIRGTREETQYF. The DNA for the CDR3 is TGTGCCAGTAGTCGCATCAGGGGGACGAGAGAAGAGACCCAGTACTTC.

The CDR3 DNA follows: TGTGCCAGCAGTCCGGTTATAGCGGGGGGCCCGAACGGGGAGCTGTTTTTT. It translates to CASSPVIAGGPNGELFF. The chain links TRBV27 to TRBJ2-2; 10 nucleotides match TRBD2. Trimming at V came to 5 bases and at J to 7 bases, leaving 13 bases not matched to a gene. The CDR3 is 17 amino acids. Germline CDR1 reads MNHEY; CDR2 reads SMNVEV (reference sequence).

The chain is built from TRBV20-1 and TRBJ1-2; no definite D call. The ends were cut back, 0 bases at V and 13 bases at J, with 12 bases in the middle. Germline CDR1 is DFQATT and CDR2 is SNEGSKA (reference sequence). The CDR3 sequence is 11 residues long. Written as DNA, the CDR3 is TGCAGTGCTAGAGATAGGCGCGACGTCACCTTC. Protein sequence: CSARDRRDVTF.

CDR3 DNA sequence: TGCGCCAGCAGCCAAGAACAGGGGTCCGGCCTCCACTTT. Translated: CASSQEQGSGLHF. V usage is TRBV4-3 and J usage is TRBJ1-6, with TRBD1 matching over 7 bases. The CDR3 spans 13 residues. Germline V gene lookup returns CDR1 LGHNA and CDR2 YSLEER. After removal of 0 bases from V and 15 bases from J, the junction contained 5 bases not matched to a gene.

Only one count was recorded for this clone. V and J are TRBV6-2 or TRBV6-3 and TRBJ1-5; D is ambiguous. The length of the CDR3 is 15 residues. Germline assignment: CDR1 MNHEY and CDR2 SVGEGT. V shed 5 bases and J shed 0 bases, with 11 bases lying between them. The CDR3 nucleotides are TGTGCCAGCAGTATATCTGGTCCTAGCAATCAGCCCCAGCATTTT. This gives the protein CASSISGPSNQPQHF.

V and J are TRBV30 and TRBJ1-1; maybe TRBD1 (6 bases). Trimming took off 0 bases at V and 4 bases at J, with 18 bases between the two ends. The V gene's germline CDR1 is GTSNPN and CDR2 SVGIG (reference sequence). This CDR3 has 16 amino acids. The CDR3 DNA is TGTGCCTGGAGTGTACGATATAGGACAGCTCTCACTGAAGCTTTCTTT. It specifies CAWSVRYRTALTEAFF.

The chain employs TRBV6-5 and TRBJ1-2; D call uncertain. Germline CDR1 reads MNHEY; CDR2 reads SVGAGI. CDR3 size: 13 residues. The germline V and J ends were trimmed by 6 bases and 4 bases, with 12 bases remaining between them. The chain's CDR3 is CASSLTEVYGYTF. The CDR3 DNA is TGTGCCAGCAGCCTAACAGAGGTCTATGGCTACACCTTC.

CDR3 DNA sequence: TGTGCCACCAGCAGACACAGGGACTATGGCTACACCTTC. Its protein product is CATSRHRDYGYTF. This chain connects TRBV15 to TRBJ1-2; possible D gene TRBD1, 6 bases. This CDR3 is 13 amino acids long. V was clipped by 2 bases and J by 3 bases, with 7 bases between them. The V gene's germline CDR1 is LNHNV and CDR2 YYDKDF (reference sequence).

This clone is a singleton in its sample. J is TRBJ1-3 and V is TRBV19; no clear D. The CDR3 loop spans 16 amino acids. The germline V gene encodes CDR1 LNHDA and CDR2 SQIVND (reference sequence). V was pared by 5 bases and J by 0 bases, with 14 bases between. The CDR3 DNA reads TGTGCCAGTAGTCTTTCTAGACTGATCTCTGGAAACACCATATATTTT. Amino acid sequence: CASSLSRLISGNTIYF. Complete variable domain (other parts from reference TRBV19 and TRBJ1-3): DGGITQSPKYLFRKEGQNVTLSCEQNLNHDAMYWYRQDPGQGLRLIYYSQIVNDFQKGDIAEGYSVSREKKESFPLTVTSAQKNPTAFYLCASSLSRLISGNTIYFGEGSWLTVV.

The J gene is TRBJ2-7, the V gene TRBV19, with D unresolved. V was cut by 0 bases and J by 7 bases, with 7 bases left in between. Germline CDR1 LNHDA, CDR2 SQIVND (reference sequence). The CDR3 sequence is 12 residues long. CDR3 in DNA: TGTGCCAGTAGTATAGATACCCGGGAGCAGTACTTC. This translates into CASSIDTREQYF.